Below, 6 T cell receptor beta chains from the same sample are listed, as sequenced in a study of CD8 T cells in ankylosing spondylitis. One entry per CDR3 protein, called by TCRdb with MiXCR from the 5' RACE reads. The sample records fewer than 200,000 distinct CDR3 sequences, about 20% being singletons. The sample was blood, either unsorted or a sorted T cell fraction (not recorded which). Every receptor here comes from a male donor between 5 and 35 years old with ankylosing spondylitis or in good health (not recorded which).

In this sample, this clonotype turned up many times. The chain employs TRBV6-1 and TRBJ2-3, with D uncertain. V dropped 9 bases and J dropped 6 bases, with 19 bases sitting between them. Germline V gene sequence: CDR1 MNHNS, CDR2 SASEGT. The CDR3 runs to 14 residues. CDR3 nucleotide sequence: TGTGCCAGTCGGGTCATTGTCCCCTCCGATACGCAGTATTTT. This gives the protein CASRVIVPSDTQYF.

At least ten counts were recorded for this clonotype. This chain connects TRBV10-3 to TRBJ2-5; 8 bases align to TRBD2. V trimming: 6 bases; J trimming: 4 bases; junction bases outside the gene matches: 10. This CDR3 is 15 amino acids long. Looked up from germline, CDR1 is ENHRY and CDR2 is SYGVKD. The DNA for the CDR3 is TGTGCCATCAGCTCCGGGACTAGAGAAGGAGAGACCCAGTACTTC. Translation: CAISSGTREGETQYF.

The V call is TRBV30, the J call TRBJ2-7, with TRBD1 identical over 7 bases. V lost 8 bases, J lost 1 base, and 5 bases stayed unmatched. Germline values: CDR1 GTSNPN, CDR2 SVGIG (reference sequence). The CDR3 is made up of 12 amino acids. The CDR3 loop is CASRGYSYEQYF. The CDR3, as DNA: TGTGCCAGCAGGGGGTATTCCTACGAGCAGTACTTC.

In its sample, this clonotype was seen many times. The chain has TRBV29-1 and TRBJ2-7; D may be TRBD1 (6 bases). The length of the CDR3 is 14 residues. Germline CDR1 and CDR2: SQVTM and ANQGSEA. V lost 5 bases, J lost 6 bases, and 20 bases lay in between. CDR3 DNA: TGCAGCGTTCGCGACAGGCAAACCCAATTCGAGCAGTACTTC. It translates to CSVRDRQTQFEQYF.

This clonotype was seen a single time. V and J are TRBV10-2 and TRBJ1-5; D not resolved. From germline, CDR1 is WSHSY and CDR2 SAAADI. This CDR3 has 14 residues. V was pared by 3 bases and J by 8 bases, with 14 bases between. The CDR3 DNA reads as TGCGCCAGCAGTGACGTAGGAGGCCATGAGCCCCAGCATTTT. This encodes CASSDVGGHEPQHF.

CDR3 nucleotide sequence: TGCAGCGTTGAAGGAGCAGGGACTAGCGGGAGGGAGCAGTTCTTC. Translation gives CSVEGAGTSGREQFF. The chain links TRBV29-1 to TRBJ2-1; TRBD2 aligns across 15 bases. The CDR3 length is 15 residues. Germline V gives CDR1 SQVTM, CDR2 ANQGSEA. Unmatched junction bases numbered 5, after V lost 1 base and J lost 10 bases.